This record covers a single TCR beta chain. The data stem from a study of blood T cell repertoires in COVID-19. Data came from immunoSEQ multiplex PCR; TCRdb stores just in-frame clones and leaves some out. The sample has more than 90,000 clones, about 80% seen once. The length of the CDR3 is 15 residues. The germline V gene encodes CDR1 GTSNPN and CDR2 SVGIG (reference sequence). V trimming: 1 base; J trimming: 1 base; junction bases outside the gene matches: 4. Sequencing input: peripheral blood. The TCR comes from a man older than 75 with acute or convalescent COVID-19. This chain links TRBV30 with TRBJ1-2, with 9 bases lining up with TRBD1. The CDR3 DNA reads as TGTGCCTGGAGTGCGGGGACAGGGCTTAACTATGGCTACACCTTC. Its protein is CAWSAGTGLNYGYTF. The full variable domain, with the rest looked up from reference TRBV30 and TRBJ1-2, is SQTIHQWPATLVQPVGSPLSLECTVEGTSNPNLYWYRQAAGRGLQLLFYSVGIGQISSEVPQNLSASRPQDRQFILSSKKLLLSDSGFYLCAWSAGTGLNYGYTFGSGTRLTVV.